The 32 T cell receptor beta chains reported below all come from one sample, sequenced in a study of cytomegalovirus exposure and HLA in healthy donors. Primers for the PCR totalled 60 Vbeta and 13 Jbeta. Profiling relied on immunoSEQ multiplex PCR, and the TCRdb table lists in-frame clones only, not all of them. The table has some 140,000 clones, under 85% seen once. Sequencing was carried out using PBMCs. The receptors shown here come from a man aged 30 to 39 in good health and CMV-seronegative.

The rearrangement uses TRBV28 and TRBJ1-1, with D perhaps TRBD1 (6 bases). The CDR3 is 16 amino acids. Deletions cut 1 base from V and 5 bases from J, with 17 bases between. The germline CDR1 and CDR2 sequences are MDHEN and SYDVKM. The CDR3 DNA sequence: TGTGCCAGCAGTTTATTCACAGGGAGTTGGGGGACTGAAGCTTTCTTT. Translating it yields CASSLFTGSWGTEAFF.

As DNA, the CDR3 is TGCAGCGCCCAGGGACAGTCAAACGAGCAGTACTTC. This codes for CSAQGQSNEQYF. The gene calls are TRBV29-1 and TRBJ2-7; 7 bases agree with TRBD1. The CDR3 totals 12 residues. Trimming took 7 bases from V and 5 from J; bases not matched to a gene: 8. The germline gives CDR1 SQVTM, CDR2 ANQGSEA.

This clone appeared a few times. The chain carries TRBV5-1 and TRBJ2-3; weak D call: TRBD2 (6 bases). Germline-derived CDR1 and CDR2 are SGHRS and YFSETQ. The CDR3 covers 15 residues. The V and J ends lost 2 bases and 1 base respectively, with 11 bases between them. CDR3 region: CASSFWGERTDTQYF. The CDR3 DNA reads TGCGCCAGCAGCTTTTGGGGGGAACGCACAGATACGCAGTATTTT.

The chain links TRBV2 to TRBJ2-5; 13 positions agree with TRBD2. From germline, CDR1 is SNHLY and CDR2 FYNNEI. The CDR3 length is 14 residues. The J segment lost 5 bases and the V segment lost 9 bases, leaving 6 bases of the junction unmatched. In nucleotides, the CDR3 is TGTGCCAGTACTAGCGGGGGGGCCGCGGAGACCCAGTACTTC. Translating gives CASTSGGAAETQYF.

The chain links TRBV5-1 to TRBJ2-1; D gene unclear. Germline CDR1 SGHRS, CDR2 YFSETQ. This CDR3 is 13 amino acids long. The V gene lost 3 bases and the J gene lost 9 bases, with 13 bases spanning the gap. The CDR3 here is CASSSLDSVEQFF. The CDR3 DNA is TGCGCCAGCAGCTCGCTAGATTCGGTTGAGCAGTTCTTC.

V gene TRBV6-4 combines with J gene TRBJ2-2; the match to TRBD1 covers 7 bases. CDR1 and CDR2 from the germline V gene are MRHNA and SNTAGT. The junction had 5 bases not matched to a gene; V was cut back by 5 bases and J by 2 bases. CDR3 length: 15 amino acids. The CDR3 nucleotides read TGTGCCAGCAGTAGTACAGGGGCCAACACCGGGGAGCTGTTTTTT. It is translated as CASSSTGANTGELFF.

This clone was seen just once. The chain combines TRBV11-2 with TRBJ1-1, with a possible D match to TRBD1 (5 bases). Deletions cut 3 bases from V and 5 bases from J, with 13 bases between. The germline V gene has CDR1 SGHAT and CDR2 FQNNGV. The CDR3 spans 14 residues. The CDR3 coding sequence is TGTGCCAGCAGCTTGGTGGGGGGTGGGACTGAAGCTTTCTTT. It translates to CASSLVGGGTEAFF. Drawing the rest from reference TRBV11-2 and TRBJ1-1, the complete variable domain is EAGVAQSPRYKIIEKRQSVAFWCNPISGHATLYWYQQILGQGPKLLIQFQNNGVVDDSQLPKDRFSAERLKGVDSTLKIQPAKLEDSAVYLCASSLVGGGTEAFFGQGTRLTVV.

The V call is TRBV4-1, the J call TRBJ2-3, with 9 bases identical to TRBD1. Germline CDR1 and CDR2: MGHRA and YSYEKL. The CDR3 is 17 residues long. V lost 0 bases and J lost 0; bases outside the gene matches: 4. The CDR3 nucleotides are TGCGCCAGCAGCCAAGACGACAGGGGGTGGAGCACAGATACGCAGTATTTT. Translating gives CASSQDDRGWSTDTQYF.

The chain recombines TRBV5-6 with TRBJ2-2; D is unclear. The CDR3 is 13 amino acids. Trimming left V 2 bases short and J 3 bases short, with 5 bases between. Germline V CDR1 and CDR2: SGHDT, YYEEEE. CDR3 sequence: CASSFQYTGELFF. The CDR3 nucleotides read TGTGCCAGCAGCTTCCAGTACACCGGGGAGCTGTTTTTT.

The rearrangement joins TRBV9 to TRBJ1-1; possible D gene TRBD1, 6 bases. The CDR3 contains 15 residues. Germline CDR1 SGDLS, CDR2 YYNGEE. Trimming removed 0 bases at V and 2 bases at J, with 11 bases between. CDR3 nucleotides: TGTGCCAGCAGCGTAGGGGTGGGGGCAAACACTGAAGCTTTCTTT. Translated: CASSVGVGANTEAFF. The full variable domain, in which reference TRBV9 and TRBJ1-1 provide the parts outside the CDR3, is DSGVTQTPKHLITATGQRVTLRCSPRSGDLSVYWYQQSLDQGLQFLIQYYNGEERAKGNILERFSAQQFPDLHSELNLSSLELGDSALYFCASSVGVGANTEAFFGQGTRLTVV.

Written as DNA, the CDR3 is TGCGCCAGCAGCTTGCGGGACGGTCTCGGGGGCGAGCAGTACTTC. Protein sequence: CASSLRDGLGGEQYF. The chain carries TRBV5-1 and TRBJ2-7, with D perhaps TRBD2 (6 bases). Germline V gene sequence: CDR1 SGHRS, CDR2 YFSETQ. The germline V and J ends were trimmed by 1 base and 6 bases, with 17 bases remaining between them. The CDR3 is made up of 15 amino acids. Complete variable domain (other parts from reference TRBV5-1 and TRBJ2-7): KAGVTQTPRYLIKTRGQQVTLSCSPISGHRSVSWYQQTPGQGLQFLFEYFSETQRNKGNFPGRFSGRQFSNSRSEMNVSTLELGDSALYLCASSLRDGLGGEQYFGPGTRLTVT.

The CDR3 spells CASSVRGLSSTDTQYF. The DNA for the CDR3 is TGTGCCAGCAGCGTCAGGGGGCTTTCTAGCACAGATACGCAGTATTTT. V gene TRBV9 combines with J gene TRBJ2-3; 8 nucleotides agree with TRBD1. This CDR3 has 16 amino acids. V shed 2 bases and J 0 bases; nucleotides not matched to a gene: 5. Germline assignment: CDR1 SGDLS and CDR2 YYNGEE.

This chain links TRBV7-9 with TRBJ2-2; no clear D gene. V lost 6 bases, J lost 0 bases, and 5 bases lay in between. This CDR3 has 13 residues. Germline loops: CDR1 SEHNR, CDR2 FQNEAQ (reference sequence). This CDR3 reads CASSPSNTGELFF. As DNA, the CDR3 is TGTGCCAGCAGTCCTTCGAACACCGGGGAGCTGTTTTTT. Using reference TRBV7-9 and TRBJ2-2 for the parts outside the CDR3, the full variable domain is DTGVSQNPRHKITKRGQNVTFRCDPISEHNRLYWYRQTLGQGPEFLTYFQNEAQLEKSRLLSDRFSAERPKGSFSTLEIQRTEQGDSAMYLCASSPSNTGELFFGEGSRLTVL.

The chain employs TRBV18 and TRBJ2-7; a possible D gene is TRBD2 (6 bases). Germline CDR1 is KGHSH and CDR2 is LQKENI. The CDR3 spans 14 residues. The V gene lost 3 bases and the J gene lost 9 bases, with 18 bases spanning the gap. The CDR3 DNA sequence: TGTGCCAGCTCACCGGAGGCGGGAATAGCTCGGCAGTACTTC. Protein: CASSPEAGIARQYF.

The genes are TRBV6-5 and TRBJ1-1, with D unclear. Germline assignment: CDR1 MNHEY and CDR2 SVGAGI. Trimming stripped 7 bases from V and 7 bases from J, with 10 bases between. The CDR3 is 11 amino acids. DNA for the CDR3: TGTGCCAGCAACAGTGGCAGTGAAGCTTTCTTT. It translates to CASNSGSEAFF.

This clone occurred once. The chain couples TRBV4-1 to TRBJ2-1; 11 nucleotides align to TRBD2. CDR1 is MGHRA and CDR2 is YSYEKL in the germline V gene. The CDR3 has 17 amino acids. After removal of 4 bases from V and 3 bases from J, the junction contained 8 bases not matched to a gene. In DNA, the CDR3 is TGCGCCAGCAGCCTTTTTCCCGGGACTAGCGGCTACAATGAGCAGTTCTTC. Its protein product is CASSLFPGTSGYNEQFF.

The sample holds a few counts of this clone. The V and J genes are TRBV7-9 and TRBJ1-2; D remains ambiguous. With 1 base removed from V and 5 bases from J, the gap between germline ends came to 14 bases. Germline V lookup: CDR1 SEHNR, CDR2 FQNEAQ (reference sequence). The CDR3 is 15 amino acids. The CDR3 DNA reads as TGTGCCAGCAGCTTAGGTCCCGGGGTCGGGTATGGCTACACCTTC. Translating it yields CASSLGPGVGYGYTF.

Here the CDR3 DNA reads TGTGCCAGCAGCCTCGGAGATTACTGGGATACGCAGTATTTT. Translated, it gives CASSLGDYWDTQYF. The gene calls are TRBV7-9 and TRBJ2-3; no clear D gene. Germline V gives CDR1 SEHNR, CDR2 FQNEAQ (reference sequence). This CDR3 spans 14 amino acids. Trimming shortened V by 5 bases and J by 6 bases, and 15 bases separated the two germline ends.

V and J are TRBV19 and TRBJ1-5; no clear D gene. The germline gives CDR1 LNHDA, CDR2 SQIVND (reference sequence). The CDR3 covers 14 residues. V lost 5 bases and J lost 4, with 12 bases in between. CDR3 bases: TGTGCCAGTAGTTCCCAGGTTGATAATCAGCCCCAGCATTTT. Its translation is CASSSQVDNQPQHF.

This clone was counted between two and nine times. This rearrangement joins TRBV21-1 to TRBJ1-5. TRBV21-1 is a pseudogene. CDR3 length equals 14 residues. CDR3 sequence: CASSKKRRGQPQHF. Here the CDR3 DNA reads TGTGCCAGCAGCAAGAAGAGGCGCGGTCAGCCCCAGCATTTT.

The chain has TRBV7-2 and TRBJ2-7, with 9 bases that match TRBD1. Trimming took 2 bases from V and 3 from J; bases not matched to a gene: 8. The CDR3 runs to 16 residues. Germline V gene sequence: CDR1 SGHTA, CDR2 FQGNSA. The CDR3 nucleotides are TGTGCCAGCAGCTTAACCTCCGGACAGGGGAACTACGAGCAGTACTTC. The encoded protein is CASSLTSGQGNYEQYF.

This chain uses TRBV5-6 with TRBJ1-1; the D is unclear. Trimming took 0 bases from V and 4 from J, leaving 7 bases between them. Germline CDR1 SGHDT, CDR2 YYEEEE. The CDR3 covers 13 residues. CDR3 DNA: TGTGCCAGCAGCTTGGTGCGGGGCACTGAAGCTTTCTTT. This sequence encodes CASSLVRGTEAFF. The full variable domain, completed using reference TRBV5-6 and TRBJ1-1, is DAGVTQSPTHLIKTRGQQVTLRCSPKSGHDTVSWYQQALGQGPQFIFQYYEEEERQRGNFPDRFSGHQFPNYSSELNVNALLLGDSALYLCASSLVRGTEAFFGQGTRLTVV.

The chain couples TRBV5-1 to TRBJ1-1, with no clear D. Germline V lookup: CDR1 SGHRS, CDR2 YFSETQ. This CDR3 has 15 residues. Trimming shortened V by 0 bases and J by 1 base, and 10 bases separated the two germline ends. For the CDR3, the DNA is TGCGCCAGCAGCTTGGAGCCCCAAACGAACACTGAAGCTTTCTTT. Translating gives CASSLEPQTNTEAFF.

The chain's CDR3 is CASSFLSGNTIYF. The CDR3 DNA reads as TGTGCCAGCAGCTTCCTCTCTGGAAACACCATATATTTT. The genes are TRBV13 and TRBJ1-3; D remains unclear. The CDR3 is made up of 13 amino acids. From germline, CDR1 is PRHDT and CDR2 FYEKMQ (reference sequence). The germline V and J ends were trimmed by 3 bases and 0 bases, with 3 bases remaining between them.

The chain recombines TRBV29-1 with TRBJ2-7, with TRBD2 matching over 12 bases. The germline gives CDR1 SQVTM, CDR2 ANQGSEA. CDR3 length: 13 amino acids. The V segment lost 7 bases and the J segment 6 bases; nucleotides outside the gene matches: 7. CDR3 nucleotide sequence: TGCAGCGCCGGGCTAGCGGGAGGGCTCGAGCAGTACTTC. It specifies CSAGLAGGLEQYF.

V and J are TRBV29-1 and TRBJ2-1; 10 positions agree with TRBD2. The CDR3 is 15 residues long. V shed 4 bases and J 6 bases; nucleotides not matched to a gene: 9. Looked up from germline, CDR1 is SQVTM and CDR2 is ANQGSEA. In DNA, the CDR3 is TGCAGCGTTGTGAGCGGGGGGGCCCCCATCAATGAGCAGTTCTTC. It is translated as CSVVSGGAPINEQFF.

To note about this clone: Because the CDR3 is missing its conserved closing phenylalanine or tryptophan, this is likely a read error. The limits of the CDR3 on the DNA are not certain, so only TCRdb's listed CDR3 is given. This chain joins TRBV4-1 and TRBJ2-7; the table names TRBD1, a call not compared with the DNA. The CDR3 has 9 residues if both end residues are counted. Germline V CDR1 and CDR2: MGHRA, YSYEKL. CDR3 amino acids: CASSPDRGR.

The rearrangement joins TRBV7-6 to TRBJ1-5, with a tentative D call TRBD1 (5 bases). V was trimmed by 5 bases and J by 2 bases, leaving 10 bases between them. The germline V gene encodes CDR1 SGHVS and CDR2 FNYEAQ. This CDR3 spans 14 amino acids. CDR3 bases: TGTGCCAGCAGCCCTGGGGGGGGCAATCAGCCCCAGCATTTT. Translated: CASSPGGGNQPQHF.

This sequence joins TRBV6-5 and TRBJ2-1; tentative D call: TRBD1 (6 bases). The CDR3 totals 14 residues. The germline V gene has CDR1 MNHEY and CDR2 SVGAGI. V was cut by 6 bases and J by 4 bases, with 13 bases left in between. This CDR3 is CASSRDIPYNEQFF. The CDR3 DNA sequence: TGTGCCAGCAGCCGGGACATCCCGTACAATGAGCAGTTCTTC.

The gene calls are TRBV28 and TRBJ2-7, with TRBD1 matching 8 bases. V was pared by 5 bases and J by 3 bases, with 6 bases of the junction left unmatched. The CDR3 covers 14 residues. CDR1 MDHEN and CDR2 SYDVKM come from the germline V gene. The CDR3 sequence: CASSRQGSNYEQYF. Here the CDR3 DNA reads TGTGCCAGCAGTAGACAGGGGTCTAACTACGAGCAGTACTTC.

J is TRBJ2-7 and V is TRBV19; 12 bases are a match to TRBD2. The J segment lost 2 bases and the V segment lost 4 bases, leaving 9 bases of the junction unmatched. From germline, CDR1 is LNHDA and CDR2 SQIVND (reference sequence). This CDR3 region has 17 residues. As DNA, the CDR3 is TGTGCCAGTAGTAAGACTAGCGGGAGACCAGGGGCCTACGAGCAGTACTTC. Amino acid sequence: CASSKTSGRPGAYEQYF. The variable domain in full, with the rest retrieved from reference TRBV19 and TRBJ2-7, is DGGITQSPKYLFRKEGQNVTLSCEQNLNHDAMYWYRQDPGQGLRLIYYSQIVNDFQKGDIAEGYSVSREKKESFPLTVTSAQKNPTAFYLCASSKTSGRPGAYEQYFGPGTRLTVT.

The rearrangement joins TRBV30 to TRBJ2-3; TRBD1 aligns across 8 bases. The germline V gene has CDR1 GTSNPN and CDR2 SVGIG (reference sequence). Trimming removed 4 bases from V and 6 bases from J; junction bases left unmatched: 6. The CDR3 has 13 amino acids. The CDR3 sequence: CAWNGQGSDTQYF. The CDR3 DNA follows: TGTGCCTGGAACGGACAGGGATCGGATACGCAGTATTTT.